This passage covers 8 T cell receptor beta chains from one sample sequenced in a study of beta chain features in type 1 diabetes. Study observations and caveats: Shorter TCRB CDR3s, moderately but significantly so, were found in Type 1 diabetes patients in all four CD4+ subsets.

These receptors have no known antigen. As every portion of the isolated RNA was reverse transcribed, the sequencing read expressed TCRB transcripts. Data came from immunoSEQ multiplex PCR; TCRdb stores just in-frame clones and leaves some out. The sample holds about 650,000 clones, around an eighth seen once. What was sequenced was naive CD4+ T cells from blood. The receptors come from a man younger than 40 with type 1 diabetes.

This clone appeared a few times. The chain employs TRBV29-1 and TRBJ1-1; D is undetermined. V was trimmed by 7 bases and J by 3 bases, leaving 9 bases between them. Germline values: CDR1 SQVTM, CDR2 ANQGSEA. The CDR3 extends over 11 amino acids. The CDR3 DNA follows: TGCAGCGGACGGTCAGACACTGAAGCTTTCTTT. It specifies CSGRSDTEAFF.

This clone came up a few times. The chain links TRBV7-2 to TRBJ2-7; 7 bases match TRBD2. V was clipped by 5 bases and J by 6 bases; unmatched bases: 10. The CDR3 contains 14 residues. CDR1 is SGHTA, CDR2 FQGNSA, per germline. The chain's CDR3 is CASSLTSTTLEQYF. CDR3 DNA sequence: TGTGCCAGCAGCCTGACTAGCACGACCCTCGAGCAGTACTTC.

The chain uses TRBV7-2 and TRBJ1-1; D unresolved. Trimming removed 3 bases from V and 1 base from J, with 18 bases in between. The CDR3 is 17 residues long. Germline CDR1 SGHTA, CDR2 FQGNSA. CDR3 coding DNA: TGTGCCAGCAGCTTTAACGGACGTTTCGGAAGGAACACTGAAGCTTTCTTT. It yields the protein CASSFNGRFGRNTEAFF.

This clone was detected a few times. The chain links TRBV11-3 to TRBJ2-5; no firm D call. With 5 bases removed from V and 3 bases from J, the gap between germline ends came to 10 bases. Germline CDR1 SGHNT, CDR2 YENEEA. CDR3 length equals 13 residues. The CDR3 nucleotides read TGTGCCAGCAGCCCGGGTGACGAAGAGACCCAGTACTTC. It specifies CASSPGDEETQYF.

This clone came up a few times. This chain joins TRBV19 and TRBJ1-4; a weak D match, TRBD1 (5 bases). The V and J ends lost 7 bases and 8 bases respectively, with 20 bases between them. In germline, CDR1 is LNHDA, CDR2 SQIVND (reference sequence). The CDR3 loop spans 15 amino acids. Written as DNA, the CDR3 is TGTGCCAGTATCCATGCGGCAGGGATCGGCGAAAAACTGTTTTTT. Its translation: CASIHAAGIGEKLFF. Full variable domain (outside the CDR3, taken from reference TRBV19 and TRBJ1-4): DGGITQSPKYLFRKEGQNVTLSCEQNLNHDAMYWYRQDPGQGLRLIYYSQIVNDFQKGDIAEGYSVSREKKESFPLTVTSAQKNPTAFYLCASIHAAGIGEKLFFGSGTQLSVL.

The chain couples TRBV25-1 to TRBJ2-1; 10 bases map to TRBD2. Looked up from germline, CDR1 is MGHDK and CDR2 is SYGVNS. The CDR3 contains 15 residues. The junction had 8 bases not matched to a gene; V was cut back by 5 bases and J by 7 bases. The CDR3 region is CASSRTSGEGNEQFF. The CDR3 DNA is TGTGCCAGCAGTCGAACTAGCGGGGAAGGAAATGAGCAGTTCTTC.

The rearrangement links TRBV27 to TRBJ2-2; 7 nucleotides align to TRBD2. With V trimmed by 5 bases and J by 7 bases, 13 bases remained unmatched. Germline-derived CDR1 and CDR2 are MNHEY and SMNVEV (reference sequence). The CDR3 totals 16 residues. CDR3 DNA sequence: TGTGCCAGCAGTCCGCCCTGGGCGGGGGTGAACGGGGAGCTGTTTTTT. This codes for CASSPPWAGVNGELFF.

This clone was counted between two and nine times. The V call is TRBV7-2, the J call TRBJ2-2; D call uncertain. Germline V gene data show CDR1 as SGHTA and CDR2 as FQGNSA. CDR3 length equals 15 residues. The V gene lost 1 base and the J gene lost 2 bases, with 8 bases spanning the gap. The CDR3 nucleotides read TGTGCCAGCAGCTTAGGTCGGTTAAACACCGGGGAGCTGTTTTTT. This sequence encodes CASSLGRLNTGELFF.